These T cell receptor beta chains were read from a single sample in a study of neurological immune-mediated disorders. TCRdb re-analysed the 5' RACE reads in MiXCR, keeping a single row per CDR3 protein. In the table there are more than 75,000 distinct CDR3 sequences, 9% to 12% of which are singletons. Specimen: PBMCs. The receptor source for this set is a man aged 40-50 years in good health. Each CDR3 is given with its conserved first and last residue. Each record gives: clone size, V gene, J gene, D gene, CDR3 protein, CDR3 DNA. The D gene is left open where the match is weak. Not all rows give a size; the values are once, few, many and, for expanded clones, a class.

many	TRBV6-6	TRBJ2-7	TRBD1	CASGTGGYEQYF	TGTGCCAGCGGGACAGGGGGTTACGAGCAGTACTTC
NA	TRBV29-1	TRBJ2-7	TRBD2	CSVEDQGSGGYEQYF	TGCAGCGTTGAAGATCAAGGTAGCGGGGGATACGAGCAGTACTTC
many	TRBV28	TRBJ1-2	NA	CASRPPLQGNGYTF	TGTGCCAGCAGGCCGCCCTTACAGGGAAATGGCTACACCTTC
medium-sized	TRBV20-1	TRBJ2-1	TRBD1	CSARDPGTVIYNEQFF	TGCAGTGCTAGAGACCCCGGGACAGTAATCTACAATGAGCAGTTCTTC
many	TRBV5-1	TRBJ2-7	NA	CASRDPYEQYF	TGCGCCAGCAGGGACCCCTACGAGCAGTACTTC
many	TRBV5-1	TRBJ2-3	TRBD1	CASSPWFRTGSTDTQYF	TGCGCCAGCAGCCCGTGGTTCCGGACAGGCAGCACAGATACGCAGTATTTT
many	TRBV20-1	TRBJ2-2	TRBD2	CSARYRLAGTGELFF	TGCAGTGCTAGATATCGGCTAGCGGGAACCGGGGAGCTGTTTTTT
many	TRBV10-1	TRBJ2-2	NA	CASSVAPLNGELFF	TGCGCCAGCAGTGTGGCACCCCTAAACGGGGAGCTGTTTTTT
many	TRBV20-1	TRBJ2-7	NA	CSARDWQGGSYEQYF	TGCAGTGCTAGAGATTGGCAGGGGGGATCCTACGAGCAGTACTTC
many	TRBV3-1	TRBJ2-5	TRBD2	CASSLEGRLAGAETQYF	TGTGCCAGCAGCCTCGAGGGGAGACTAGCGGGGGCCGAGACCCAGTACTTC
few	TRBV27	TRBJ2-7	TRBD1	CATKDRVSYEQYF	TGTGCCACCAAAGACAGGGTCTCCTACGAGCAGTACTTC
many	TRBV10-1	TRBJ2-1	TRBD2	CASSDTSGGYNEQFF	TGCGCCAGCAGCGATACTAGCGGGGGGTACAATGAGCAGTTCTTC
many	TRBV5-5	TRBJ2-1	TRBD2	CASQDRLTTSGRAKQFF	TGTGCCAGCCAGGATCGGTTAACGACTAGCGGGAGGGCCAAGCAGTTCTTC
many	TRBV10-1	TRBJ2-3	NA	CASSESTDTQYF	TGCGCCAGCAGTGAGAGCACAGATACGCAGTATTTT
many	TRBV20-1	TRBJ2-7	NA	CSARGFPAEGNYEQYF	TGCAGTGCTAGAGGGTTCCCGGCAGAGGGGAACTACGAGCAGTACTTC
few	TRBV7-9	TRBJ2-1	NA	CASSHYEPYNEQFF	TGTGCCAGCAGCCACTACGAACCGTACAATGAGCAGTTCTTC
many	TRBV9	TRBJ2-5	NA	CASSVDSTEGVTQYF	TGTGCCAGCAGCGTAGACAGCACAGAAGGAGTGACCCAGTACTTC
many	TRBV24-1	TRBJ2-5	NA	CATSDPGPTGHETQYF	TGTGCCACCAGTGATCCCGGCCCCACGGGGCATGAGACCCAGTACTTC
many	TRBV7-9	TRBJ2-3	TRBD2	CASIPLGERGVLGGTDTQYF	TGTGCCAGCATTCCACTTGGTGAGCGGGGGGTCCTCGGCGGCACAGATACGCAGTATTTT
many	TRBV19	TRBJ1-1	TRBD1	CASSIWQGDTEAFF	TGTGCCAGTAGTATTTGGCAGGGGGACACTGAAGCTTTCTTT
many	TRBV9	TRBJ1-2	NA	CASSVIAGTDYGYTF	TGTGCCAGCAGCGTAATCGCCGGAACAGACTATGGCTACACCTTC
many	TRBV7-2	TRBJ2-1	TRBD1	CASSYSGTGPNEQFF	TGTGCCAGCAGTTATTCCGGGACAGGGCCGAATGAGCAGTTCTTC
many	TRBV6-5	TRBJ2-6	TRBD1	CASSRQGFDSGANVLTF	TGTGCCAGCAGTCGACAGGGGTTTGACTCTGGGGCCAACGTCCTGACTTTC
many	TRBV9	TRBJ2-2	NA	CASSVGVANTGELFF	TGTGCCAGCAGCGTAGGGGTGGCGAACACCGGGGAGCTGTTTTTT
many	TRBV7-9	TRBJ2-3	NA	CASSLNQITDTQYF	TGTGCCAGCAGCTTAAATCAGATCACAGATACGCAGTATTTT
few	TRBV5-1	TRBJ1-2	NA	CASSLDFYGYTF	TGCGCCAGCAGCTTGGATTTCTATGGCTACACCTTC
many	TRBV6-1	TRBJ1-6	NA	CASSDPEGNYNSPLHF	TGTGCCAGCAGTGACCCCGAGGGGAATTATAATTCACCCCTCCACTTT
many	TRBV12-3/TRBV12-4	TRBJ2-5	TRBD2	CASSLGTSGAKETQYF	TGTGCCAGCAGTCTAGGGACTAGCGGGGCCAAAGAGACCCAGTACTTC
many	TRBV28	TRBJ2-2	NA	CASSFFAYRTGELFF	TGTGCCAGCAGTTTTTTCGCTTATAGGACCGGGGAGCTGTTTTTT
many	TRBV7-3	TRBJ2-3	TRBD2	CASSTSGSGADTQYF	TGTGCCAGCAGCACAAGCGGTAGCGGGGCAGATACGCAGTATTTT
NA	TRBV6-5	TRBJ2-7	NA	CASSNTAWDKQYF	TGTGCCAGCAGTAATACCGCTTGGGACAAGCAGTATTTC
many	TRBV6-5	TRBJ2-5	TRBD2	CASRDRGGRETQYF	TGTGCCAGCAGAGACCGGGGGGGCCGGGAGACCCAGTACTTC
many	TRBV7-9	TRBJ2-2	NA	CASSPRWTDANTGELFF	TGTGCCAGCAGCCCACGCTGGACAGACGCGAACACCGGGGAGCTGTTTTTT
many	TRBV12-3/TRBV12-4	TRBJ1-5	NA	CASSLEQGPQHF	TGTGCCAGCAGTTTAGAGCAGGGGCCCCAGCATTTT
many	TRBV7-2	TRBJ2-7	NA	CASSSLRGYEQYF	TGTGCCAGCAGCTCACTCAGGGGATACGAGCAGTACTTC
many	TRBV9	TRBJ2-3	NA	CASSVAGGGNTQYF	TGTGCCAGCAGCGTAGCTGGCGGTGGAAATACGCAGTATTTT
many	TRBV6-5	TRBJ2-1	NA	CASRGSGINEQFF	TGTGCCAGCAGAGGATCGGGGATCAATGAGCAGTTCTTC
many	TRBV28	TRBJ1-3	TRBD1	CASSQNRGRNTIYF	TGTGCCAGCAGCCAGAACAGGGGTAGAAACACCATATATTTT
many	TRBV18	TRBJ2-1	NA	CASSRQSSSYNEQFF	TGTGCCAGCTCTCGTCAATCGAGCTCCTACAATGAGCAGTTCTTC
many	TRBV5-1	TRBJ2-7	NA	CASSGSGAVTYEQYF	TGCGCCAGCAGCGGTTCAGGGGCAGTTACCTACGAGCAGTACTTC
NA	TRBV18	TRBJ2-5	TRBD2	CASTGLATETQYF	TGTGCCAGCACAGGACTAGCGACGGAGACCCAGTACTTC
NA	TRBV19	TRBJ1-1	NA	CASSISRNTEAFF	TGTGCCAGTAGTATCTCAAGGAACACTGAAGCTTTCTTT
many	TRBV5-1	TRBJ2-7	TRBD2	CASSYSFSSGRNGQYF	TGCGCCAGCAGTTATTCCTTTTCGAGCGGGAGAAATGGGCAGTACTTC